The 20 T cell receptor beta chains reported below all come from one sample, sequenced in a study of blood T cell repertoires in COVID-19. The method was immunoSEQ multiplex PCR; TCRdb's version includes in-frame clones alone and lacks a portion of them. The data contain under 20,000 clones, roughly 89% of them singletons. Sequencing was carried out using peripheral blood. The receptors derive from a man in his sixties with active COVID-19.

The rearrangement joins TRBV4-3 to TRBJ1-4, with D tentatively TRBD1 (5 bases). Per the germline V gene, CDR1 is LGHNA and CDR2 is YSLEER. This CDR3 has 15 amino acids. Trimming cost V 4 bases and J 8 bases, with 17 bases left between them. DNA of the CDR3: TGCGCCAGCAGCCTAACTGCGCAGGGATGGGAAAAACTGTTTTTT. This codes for CASSLTAQGWEKLFF.

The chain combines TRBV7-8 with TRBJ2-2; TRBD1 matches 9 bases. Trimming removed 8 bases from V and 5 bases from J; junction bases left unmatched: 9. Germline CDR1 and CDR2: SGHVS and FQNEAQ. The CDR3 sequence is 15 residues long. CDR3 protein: CASGYRGRRTGELFF. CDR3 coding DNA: TGTGCCAGCGGATACAGGGGGCGTCGTACCGGGGAGCTGTTTTTT.

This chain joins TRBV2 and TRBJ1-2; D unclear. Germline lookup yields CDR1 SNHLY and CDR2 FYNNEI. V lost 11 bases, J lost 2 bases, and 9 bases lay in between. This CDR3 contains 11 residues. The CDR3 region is CASTGNYGYTF. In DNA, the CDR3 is TGTGCCTCCACGGGGAACTATGGCTACACCTTC.

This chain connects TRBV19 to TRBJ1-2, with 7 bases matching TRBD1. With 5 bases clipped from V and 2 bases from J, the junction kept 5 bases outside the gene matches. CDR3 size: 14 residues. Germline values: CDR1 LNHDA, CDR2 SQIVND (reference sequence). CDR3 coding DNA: TGTGCCAGTAGTCTCCGGGACAGCAACTATGGCTACACCTTC. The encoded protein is CASSLRDSNYGYTF. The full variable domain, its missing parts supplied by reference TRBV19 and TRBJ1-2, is DGGITQSPKYLFRKEGQNVTLSCEQNLNHDAMYWYRQDPGQGLRLIYYSQIVNDFQKGDIAEGYSVSREKKESFPLTVTSAQKNPTAFYLCASSLRDSNYGYTFGSGTRLTVV.

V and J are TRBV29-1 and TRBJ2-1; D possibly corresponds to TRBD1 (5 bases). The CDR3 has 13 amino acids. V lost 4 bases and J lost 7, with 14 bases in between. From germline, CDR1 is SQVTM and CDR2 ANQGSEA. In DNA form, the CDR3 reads TGCAGCGTTGTGTTCGCAGGGCGGAATGAGCAGTTCTTC. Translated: CSVVFAGRNEQFF.

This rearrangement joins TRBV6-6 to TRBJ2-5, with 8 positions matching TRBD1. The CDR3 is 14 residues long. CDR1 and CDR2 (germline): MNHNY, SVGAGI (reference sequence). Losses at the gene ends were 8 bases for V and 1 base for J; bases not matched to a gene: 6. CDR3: CASQKDRGQETQYF. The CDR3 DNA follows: TGTGCCAGCCAGAAAGACAGGGGCCAAGAGACCCAGTACTTC.

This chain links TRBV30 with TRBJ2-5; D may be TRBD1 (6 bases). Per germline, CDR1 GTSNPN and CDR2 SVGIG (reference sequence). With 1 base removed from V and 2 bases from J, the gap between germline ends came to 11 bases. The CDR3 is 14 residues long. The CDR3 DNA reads TGTGCCTGGAGTGGCGGACAGTCTCAAGAGACCCAGTACTTC. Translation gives CAWSGGQSQETQYF.

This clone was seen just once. CDR3 region: CASSVAPPIRPSLYQETQYF. In DNA form, the CDR3 reads TGTGCCAGCAGCGTCGCCCCACCGATCAGGCCTTCATTGTACCAAGAGACCCAGTACTTC. V is TRBV9 and J is TRBJ2-5; D not certain. The CDR3 extends over 20 amino acids. Trimming took off 2 bases at V and 0 bases at J, with 26 bases between the two ends. Germline CDR1 reads SGDLS; CDR2 reads YYNGEE.

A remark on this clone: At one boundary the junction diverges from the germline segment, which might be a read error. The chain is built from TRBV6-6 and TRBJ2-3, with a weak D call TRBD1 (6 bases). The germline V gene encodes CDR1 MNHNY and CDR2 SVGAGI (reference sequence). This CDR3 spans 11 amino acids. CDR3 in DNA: TGTGCCAGCAGCAGCGCCGGGACAAGAAATTTT. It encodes CASSSAGTRNF.

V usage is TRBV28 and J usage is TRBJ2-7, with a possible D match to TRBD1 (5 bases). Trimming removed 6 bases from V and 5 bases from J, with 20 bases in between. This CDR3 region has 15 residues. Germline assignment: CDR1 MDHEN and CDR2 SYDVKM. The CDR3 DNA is TGTGCCAGCAGAACTAATGGGCAGGGTTTTCACGAGCAGTACTTC. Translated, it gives CASRTNGQGFHEQYF.

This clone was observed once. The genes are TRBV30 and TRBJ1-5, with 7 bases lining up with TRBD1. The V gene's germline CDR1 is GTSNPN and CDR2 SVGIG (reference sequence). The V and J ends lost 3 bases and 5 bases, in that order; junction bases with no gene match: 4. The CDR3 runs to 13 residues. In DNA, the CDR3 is TGTGCCTGGAGCGCTGACAGGGATCAGCCCCAGCATTTT. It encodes CAWSADRDQPQHF.

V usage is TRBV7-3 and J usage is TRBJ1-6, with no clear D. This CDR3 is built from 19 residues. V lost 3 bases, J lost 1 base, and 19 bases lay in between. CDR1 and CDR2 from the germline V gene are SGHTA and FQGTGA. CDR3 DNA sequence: TGTGCCAGCAGCTTTGGGGAAACGGGGAAAATGTCCTATAATTCACCCCTCCACTTT. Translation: CASSFGETGKMSYNSPLHF.

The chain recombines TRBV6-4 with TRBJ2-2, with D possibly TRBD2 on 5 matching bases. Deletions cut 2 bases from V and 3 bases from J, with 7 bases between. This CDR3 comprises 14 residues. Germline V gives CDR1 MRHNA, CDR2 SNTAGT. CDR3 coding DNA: TGTGCCAGCAGTGACAAAGCGGACACCGGGGAGCTGTTTTTT. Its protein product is CASSDKADTGELFF.

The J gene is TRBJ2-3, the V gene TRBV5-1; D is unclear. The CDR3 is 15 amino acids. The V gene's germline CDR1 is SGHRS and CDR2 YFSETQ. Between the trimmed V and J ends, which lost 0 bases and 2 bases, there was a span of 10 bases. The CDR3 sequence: CASSLDAGPTDTQYF. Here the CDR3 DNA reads TGCGCCAGCAGCTTGGATGCAGGCCCCACAGATACGCAGTATTTT.

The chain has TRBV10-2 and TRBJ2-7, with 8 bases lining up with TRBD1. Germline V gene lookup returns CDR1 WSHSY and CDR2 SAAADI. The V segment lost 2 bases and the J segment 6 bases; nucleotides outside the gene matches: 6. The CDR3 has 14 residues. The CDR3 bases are TGCGCCAGCAGTGAGGCGGGACAGGCCGGCGAGCAGTACTTC. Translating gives CASSEAGQAGEQYF.

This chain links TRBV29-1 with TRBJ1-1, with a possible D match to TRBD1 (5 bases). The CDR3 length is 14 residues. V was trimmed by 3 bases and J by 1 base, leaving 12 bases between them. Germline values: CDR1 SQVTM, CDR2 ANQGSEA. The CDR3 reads CSVDWGRTNTEAFF. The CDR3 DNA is TGCAGCGTTGATTGGGGCAGGACGAACACTGAAGCTTTCTTT. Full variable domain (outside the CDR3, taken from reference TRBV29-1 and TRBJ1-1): SAVISQKPSRDICQRGTSLTIQCQVDSQVTMMFWYRQQPGQSLTLIATANQGSEATYESGFVIDKFPISRPNLTFSTLTVSNMSPEDSSIYLCSVDWGRTNTEAFFGQGTRLTVV.

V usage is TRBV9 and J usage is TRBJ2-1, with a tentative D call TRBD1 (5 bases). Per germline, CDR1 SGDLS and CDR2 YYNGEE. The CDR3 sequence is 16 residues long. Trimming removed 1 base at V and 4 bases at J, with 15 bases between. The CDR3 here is CASSVTDSMGYNEQFF. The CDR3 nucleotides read TGTGCCAGCAGCGTAACTGACAGTATGGGGTACAATGAGCAGTTCTTC.

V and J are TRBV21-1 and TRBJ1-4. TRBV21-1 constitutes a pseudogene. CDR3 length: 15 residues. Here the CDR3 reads CASSPPGLKNEKLFF. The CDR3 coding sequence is TGTGCCAGCAGCCCTCCGGGACTAAAGAATGAAAAACTGTTTTTT.

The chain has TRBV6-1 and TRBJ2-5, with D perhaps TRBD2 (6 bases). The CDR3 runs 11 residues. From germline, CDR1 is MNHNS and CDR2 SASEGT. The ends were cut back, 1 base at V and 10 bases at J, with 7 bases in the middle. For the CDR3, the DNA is TGTGCCAGCAGTGAAGGGAGGGACCAGTACTTC. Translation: CASSEGRDQYF.

CDR3 sequence reads: CASSPTTGGFTDTQYF. CDR3 sequence (DNA): TGTGCCAGCTCACCGACGACAGGGGGCTTTACAGATACGCAGTATTTT. The V call is TRBV18, the J call TRBJ2-3; 10 nucleotides match TRBD1. Per the germline V gene, CDR1 is KGHSH and CDR2 is LQKENI. V shed 3 bases and J 3 bases; nucleotides not matched to a gene: 6. This CDR3 has 16 residues.